Presented here are 21 T cell receptor beta chains from one specimen sequenced in a study of blood T cells in healthy people across ages (dated by TCRdb to the mid-2010s). The library was prepared using 5' RACE. Sequencing instrument: Illumina HiSeq 2500. A second PCR of roughly 6 to 12 cycles was run with a J-beta primer mix and a sample-barcoded 5' primer. The public reads were reanalyzed by TCRdb: fastp trimming at Q25, MiXCR alignment, in-frame beta chains only. Duplicate CDR3 protein sequences are folded into a single record with the most common DNA and genes. The sample data list just under 900,000 distinct CDR3 sequences, and 29% of these were observed just once. The ten largest clones take up approximately 15% of the sample. Sequenced sample: blood. The source of these receptors is an elderly woman in good health.

Note on this clonotype: A read error is possible here, since a much larger clone lies one base away. This chain connects TRBV29-1 to TRBJ1-5; the D gene is possibly TRBD1 (6 bases). CDR1 is SQVTM, CDR2 ANQGSEA, per germline. With 7 bases removed from V and 1 base from J, the gap between germline ends came to 11 bases. The length of the CDR3 is 13 residues. For the CDR3, the DNA is TGCAGCGGCGGAGGGACAAGCAATCAGCCCCAGCATTTT. Amino acids: CSGGGTSNQPQHF.

This clonotype was observed a few times. This chain uses TRBV10-1 with TRBJ2-7, with D possibly TRBD1 on 6 matching bases. V lost 0 bases to trimming and J lost 4 bases, with 16 bases between them. The CDR3 has 16 amino acids. In germline, CDR1 is WNHNN, CDR2 SYGVQD (reference sequence). In DNA, the CDR3 is TGCGCCAGCAGTGAGTCAGAGGACTCAAGGGGGTACGAGCAGTACTTC. It yields the protein CASSESEDSRGYEQYF.

On this clonotype itself: A much larger clonotype is one base distant, so this may be a read error. The J gene is TRBJ2-1, the V gene TRBV12-3 or TRBV12-4, with D unresolved. The better agreement between TRBJ2-7 and the DNA end casts doubt on the J call. The length of the CDR3 is 11 residues. In DNA form, the CDR3 reads TGTGCCAGCACTTATCACAATGAGCAGTACTTC. Protein sequence: CASTYHNEQYF.

The J gene is TRBJ1-5, the V gene TRBV6-2 or TRBV6-3; 7 nucleotides agree with TRBD1. The trim removed 0 bases at V and 5 bases at J, leaving 7 bases unmatched. Germline V lookup: CDR1 MNHEY, CDR2 SVGEGT. CDR3 length equals 16 residues. The CDR3 reads CASSYSYDRVYQPQHF. As DNA, the CDR3 is TGTGCCAGCAGTTACTCGTATGACAGGGTGTATCAGCCCCAGCATTTT.

This clonotype was counted between two and nine times. The rearrangement links TRBV7-2 to TRBJ1-5, with D unclear. The V end lost 0 bases, the J end lost 7 bases, and 7 bases lay between the germline ends. CDR1 SGHTA and CDR2 FQGNSA come from the germline V gene. The CDR3 is made up of 13 amino acids. The CDR3 DNA reads TGTGCCAGCAGCTTAGCGGTACACCAGCCCCAGCATTTT. Protein: CASSLAVHQPQHF.

Comment on this clonotype: This clone may be a read error of a much larger clone one base away. CDR3 loop: CASSSGTGGIYNEQYF. The CDR3 DNA follows: TGTGCCAGCAGTTCCGGGACAGGAGGGATATACAATGAGCAGTACTTC. J is TRBJ2-1 and V is TRBV11-2; 8 bases agree with TRBD1. The J call may be mistaken, given a closer DNA end match to TRBJ2-7. The CDR3 totals 16 residues. CDR1 and CDR2 from the germline V gene are SGHAT and FQNNGV.

This clonotype was counted many times. This sequence joins TRBV4-1 and TRBJ2-5, with TRBD1 identical over 7 bases. There are 16 residues in the CDR3. Germline assignment: CDR1 MGHRA and CDR2 YSYEKL. After removal of 3 bases from V and 3 bases from J, the junction contained 10 bases not matched to a gene. The CDR3 DNA reads as TGCGCCAGCAGCCATTATCCGGGACAGAGAGAAGAGACCCAGTACTTC. This codes for CASSHYPGQREETQYF.

In its sample, this clonotype was seen many times. V gene TRBV20-1 combines with J gene TRBJ1-2; tentative D call: TRBD1 (5 bases). Germline CDR1 reads DFQATT; CDR2 reads SNEGSKA (reference sequence). The CDR3 sequence is 16 residues long. Deletions cut 0 bases from V and 4 bases from J, with 18 bases between. Written as DNA, the CDR3 is TGCAGTGCTAGAGATAAGCGGACACCCAAGATCTATGGCTACACCTTC. This gives the protein CSARDKRTPKIYGYTF.

The genes are TRBV3-1 and TRBJ2-7; D perhaps matches TRBD2 (5 bases). Germline V gives CDR1 LGHDT, CDR2 YNNKEL (reference sequence). The V and J ends lost 2 bases and 3 bases respectively, with 14 bases between them. The CDR3 runs 15 residues. The CDR3 loop reads CASSQRGGRSYEQYF. In DNA, the CDR3 is TGTGCCAGCAGCCAACGAGGAGGACGGAGCTACGAGCAGTACTTC.

This chain uses TRBV20-1 with TRBJ2-1, with 8 bases identical to TRBD1. CDR3 size: 17 residues. V lost 5 bases and J lost 3; bases outside the gene matches: 15. Germline-derived CDR1 and CDR2 are DFQATT and SNEGSKA (reference sequence). The CDR3 DNA reads as TGCAGTGCTCTCCGTTTCCACCGGGACAGGATCTACAATGAGCAGTTCTTC. It encodes CSALRFHRDRIYNEQFF.

This clonotype was recorded at least ten times. The chain is built from TRBV7-9 and TRBJ2-6; possibly TRBD2 for D (6 bases). Trimming removed 6 bases at V and 2 bases at J, with 23 bases between. The germline V gene encodes CDR1 SEHNR and CDR2 FQNEAQ (reference sequence). The CDR3 runs 19 residues. The DNA for the CDR3 is TGTGCCAGCAGGCATACTAGGGACTCCCCCATTACTGGGGCCAACGTCCTGACTTTC. It codes for CASRHTRDSPITGANVLTF.

A word on this clonotype: A much larger clone sits a single nucleotide away, making a read error possible. V is TRBV27 and J is TRBJ1-4; 8 nucleotides align to TRBD1. Germline V gives CDR1 MNHEY, CDR2 SMNVEV (reference sequence). The ends lost 8 bases at V and 10 bases at J; junction bases unmatched: 15. The CDR3 contains 15 residues. The CDR3 sequence is CASWNLGQGGRKLFF. In nucleotides, the CDR3 is TGTGCCAGCTGGAACCTTGGACAGGGCGGACGAAAACTGTTTTTT.

This clonotype was counted between two and nine times. This may be a read error: a much more frequent sequence differs by one nucleotide. This sequence joins TRBV15 and TRBJ2-5; 7 nucleotides line up with TRBD2. Germline V lookup: CDR1 LNHNV, CDR2 YYDKDF (reference sequence). Unmatched junction bases numbered 19, after V lost 1 base and J lost 11 bases. This CDR3 has 17 residues. CDR3 loop: CATSRGRESRGGFEQYF. The CDR3 coding sequence is TGTGCCACCAGCAGAGGCCGGGAGTCTCGGGGAGGGTTTGAGCAGTACTTC.

This clonotype was counted many times. The chain carries TRBV10-3 and TRBJ2-7; D is possibly TRBD1 (6 bases). This CDR3 contains 13 residues. CDR1 and CDR2 from the germline V gene are ENHRY and SYGVKD. The V end was cut by 3 bases, the J end by 6 bases, with 12 bases between. The CDR3 region is CAISDTGLREQYF. CDR3 bases: TGTGCCATCAGTGACACAGGGTTACGCGAGCAGTACTTC.

This clonotype was seen more than once but under ten times. The V gene is TRBV19, the J gene TRBJ1-1; possibly TRBD1 for D (5 bases). The germline V and J ends were trimmed by 3 bases and 10 bases, with 12 bases remaining between them. CDR1 is LNHDA, CDR2 SQIVND, per germline (reference sequence). This CDR3 spans 12 amino acids. The chain's CDR3 is CASSIIQGPAFF. Here the CDR3 DNA reads TGTGCCAGTAGTATCATTCAGGGTCCAGCTTTCTTT.

This clonotype came up once. This CDR3 reads CASSLGQLEQYF. The DNA of the CDR3 is TGTGCCAGCAGCTTAGGACAGCTGGAGCAGTACTTC. This chain links TRBV7-9 with TRBJ2-5, with D perhaps TRBD1 (5 bases). Germline V gene data show CDR1 as SEHNR and CDR2 as FQNEAQ (reference sequence). The CDR3 sequence is 12 residues long. The germline V and J ends were trimmed by 1 base and 11 bases, with 11 bases remaining between them. The entire variable domain, with the rest obtained from reference TRBV7-9 and TRBJ2-5, is as follows: DTGVSQNPRHKITKRGQNVTFRCDPISEHNRLYWYRQTLGQGPEFLTYFQNEAQLEKSRLLSDRFSAERPKGSFSTLEIQRTEQGDSAMYLCASSLGQLEQYFGPGTRLLVL.

The chain couples TRBV10-3 to TRBJ2-7, with unresolved D. CDR3 length: 12 amino acids. Trimming pared 0 bases from V and 5 bases from J, leaving 5 bases between. CDR1 ENHRY and CDR2 SYGVKD come from the germline V gene. CDR3: CAISESRNEQYF. The CDR3 bases are TGTGCCATCAGTGAGTCAAGAAACGAGCAGTACTTC.

To note about this clonotype: It is likely a read error, because the conserved phenylalanine at the end of the CDR3 is missing. The V and J genes are TRBV19 and TRBJ2-1; tentative D call: TRBD1 (6 bases). Germline V CDR1 and CDR2: LNHDA, SQIVND (reference sequence). The CDR3 length is 12 residues. Trimming removed 5 bases from V and 9 bases from J, with 11 bases in between. The CDR3 reads CASSPLRGEQFV. The CDR3 DNA follows: TGTGCCAGTAGTCCCCTCAGGGGTGAGCAGTTCGTC.

The chain links TRBV7-9 to TRBJ1-2, with D perhaps TRBD1 (6 bases). Trimming cost V 1 base and J 3 bases, with 12 bases left between them. The CDR3 spans 15 residues. CDR1 and CDR2 (germline): SEHNR, FQNEAQ (reference sequence). CDR3 loop: CASSLGTDWDYGYTF. CDR3 DNA sequence: TGTGCCAGCAGCTTAGGGACAGATTGGGACTATGGCTACACCTTC.

There are many counts of this clonotype. The chain has TRBV12-3 or TRBV12-4 and TRBJ2-4; TRBD1 agrees at 9 bases. The CDR3 has 16 residues. The V and J ends lost 7 bases and 6 bases, in that order; junction bases with no gene match: 13. The CDR3 nucleotides are TGTGCCAGCACCGTGCAACAGGGGGCGCAGAGAAACATTCAGTACTTC. Protein sequence: CASTVQQGAQRNIQYF.

This clonotype was picked up a small number of times. The chain couples TRBV18 to TRBJ2-7, with 9 bases lining up with TRBD2. J lost 2 bases, V lost 3 bases, and 5 bases had no gene match. Germline CDR1 and CDR2: KGHSH and LQKENI. CDR3 length equals 15 residues. The CDR3 sequence is CASSPASGATYEQYF. The CDR3 DNA reads as TGTGCCAGCTCACCTGCTAGCGGGGCCACCTACGAGCAGTACTTC.